A selection of T cell receptor beta chains follows, all from one sample in a study of blood T cells in healthy people across ages. TCRdb called the 5' RACE reads again in MiXCR, with one record for every CDR3 protein. The table records under 2,000,000 distinct CDR3 sequences, just under 50% of them present only once. Source material: blood. The source of these receptors is a woman aged 40 to 49 in good health. The CDR3 runs from the conserved cysteine through the conserved F or W. Each record gives: J gene, clone size, V gene, D gene, CDR3 protein, CDR3 DNA. A D gene is named only where the DNA matches it firmly. Some rows mark clone size as missing; the rest say once, few, many or name a class of expanded clone.

J: TRBJ2-5
size: -
V: TRBV27
D: TRBD2
CDR3: CASSLRTRGARIETQYF
DNA: TGTGCCAGCAGTTTAAGGACGCGGGGGGCGCGAATAGAGACCCAGTACTTC

J: TRBJ2-1
size: few
V: TRBV4-2
D: -
CDR3: CASRSRAEDNEQFF
DNA: TGTGCCAGCAGATCGCGAGCGGAAGACAATGAGCAGTTCTTC

J: TRBJ2-7
size: -
V: TRBV6-5
D: TRBD1
CDR3: CASRQGQDYNEQYF
DNA: TGTGCCAGCAGGCAGGGACAGGACTACAATGAGCAGTACTTC

J: TRBJ1-2
size: -
V: TRBV7-2
D: -
CDR3: CASSLGPEGGYTF
DNA: TGTGCCAGCAGCTTAGGGCCCGAAGGGGGCTACACCTTC

J: TRBJ2-7
size: -
V: TRBV5-1
D: TRBD1
CDR3: CASSQIPGTAYEQYF
DNA: TGCGCCAGCAGCCAGATTCCCGGGACAGCCTACGAGCAGTACTTC

J: TRBJ2-3
size: few
V: TRBV4-3
D: -
CDR3: CASSQARYTDTQYF
DNA: TGCGCCAGCAGCCAAGCCCGATACACAGATACGCAGTATTTT

J: TRBJ2-3
size: -
V: TRBV7-9
D: TRBD1
CDR3: CASSRPGQGGTDTQYF
DNA: TGTGCCAGCAGCCGCCCGGGACAGGGAGGGACAGATACGCAGTATTTT

J: TRBJ2-5
size: -
V: TRBV19
D: -
CDR3: CASIDPGRETQYF
DNA: TGTGCCAGTATAGACCCGGGGAGAGAGACCCAGTACTTC

J: TRBJ1-5
size: once
V: TRBV20-1
D: -
CDR3: CSAKETVYNQPQHF
DNA: TGCAGTGCTAAAGAAACAGTTTACAATCAGCCCCAGCATTTT

J: TRBJ2-3
size: -
V: TRBV4-3
D: -
CDR3: CASSQRVQVDTQYF
DNA: TGCGCCAGCAGCCAGAGGGTGCAAGTGGATACGCAGTATTTT

J: TRBJ1-3
size: -
V: TRBV11-2
D: -
CDR3: CASSLFTSGNTIYF
DNA: TGTGCCAGCAGCTTATTTACCTCTGGAAACACCATATATTTT

J: TRBJ2-1
size: -
V: TRBV4-2
D: TRBD2
CDR3: CASSSSGGGDNEQFF
DNA: TGTGCCAGCAGCAGTAGCGGGGGAGGGGACAATGAGCAGTTCTTC

J: TRBJ2-3
size: -
V: TRBV24-1
D: -
CDR3: CATSSLTDGTDTQYF
DNA: TGTGCCACCAGCTCATTGACGGACGGCACAGATACGCAGTATTTT

J: TRBJ1-2
size: few
V: TRBV7-2
D: TRBD1
CDR3: CASSPGQGHNYGYTF
DNA: TGTGCCAGCAGCCCCGGACAGGGGCACAACTATGGCTACACCTTC

J: TRBJ1-2
size: few
V: TRBV28
D: TRBD1
CDR3: CASSSQIQGAADYGYTF
DNA: TGTGCCAGCAGTTCGCAAATACAGGGGGCAGCGGACTATGGCTACACCTTC

J: TRBJ2-4
size: -
V: TRBV7-2
D: TRBD2
CDR3: CASSLARGIIQYF
DNA: TGTGCCAGCAGCCTGGCGCGGGGGATTATTCAGTACTTC

J: TRBJ1-2
size: -
V: TRBV14
D: -
CDR3: CASSQAESRGYTF
DNA: TGTGCCAGCAGCCAAGCAGAATCGCGGGGCTACACCTTC

J: TRBJ2-5
size: -
V: TRBV6-2/TRBV6-3
D: TRBD2
CDR3: CASSYRRGGFETQYF
DNA: TGTGCCAGCAGTTACCGCCGGGGGGGTTTTGAGACCCAGTACTTC

J: TRBJ2-5
size: -
V: TRBV19
D: -
CDR3: CASSADRTPDGETQYF
DNA: TGTGCCAGTAGTGCCGATAGGACACCCGACGGGGAGACCCAGTACTTC

J: TRBJ2-7
size: -
V: TRBV7-8
D: -
CDR3: CASSNDVGALLSYEQYF
DNA: TGTGCCAGCAGCAACGACGTGGGGGCCCTTCTCTCCTACGAGCAGTACTTC

J: TRBJ2-7
size: few
V: TRBV2
D: TRBD1
CDR3: CASRGRGIREQYF
DNA: TGTGCCAGCAGGGGCAGGGGGATCAGAGAGCAGTACTTC

J: TRBJ1-1
size: -
V: TRBV5-6
D: -
CDR3: CASTLRGLGTEAFF
DNA: TGTGCCAGCACCTTACGGGGGTTGGGCACTGAAGCTTTCTTT

J: TRBJ2-3
size: few
V: TRBV6-1
D: -
CDR3: CASSEEWDTQYF
DNA: TGTGCCAGCAGTGAAGAGTGGGATACGCAGTATTTT

J: TRBJ2-6
size: -
V: TRBV29-1
D: -
CDR3: CSGEGSGANVLTF
DNA: TGCAGCGGTGAAGGCTCTGGGGCCAACGTCCTGACTTTC

J: TRBJ1-2
size: -
V: TRBV20-1
D: -
CDR3: CSARGQVVYGYTF
DNA: TGCAGTGCTAGAGGCCAGGTAGTCTATGGCTACACCTTC

J: TRBJ1-2
size: -
V: TRBV6-5
D: TRBD1
CDR3: CASSYMGTGSYGYTF
DNA: TGTGCCAGCAGTTACATGGGGACAGGGAGCTATGGCTACACCTTC

J: TRBJ2-3
size: -
V: TRBV6-1
D: TRBD1
CDR3: CASSAGTACTDTQYF
DNA: TGTGCCAGCAGCGCCGGGACAGCTTGCACAGATACGCAGTATTTT

J: TRBJ1-2
size: -
V: TRBV27
D: -
CDR3: CASSLRGGGTNYGYTF
DNA: TGTGCCAGCAGTTTACGGGGAGGGGGAACTAACTATGGCTACACCTTC

J: TRBJ1-6
size: -
V: TRBV4-3
D: -
CDR3: CASSQETDGSLHF
DNA: TGCGCCAGCAGCCAAGAAACGGATGGCTCCCTCCACTTT

J: TRBJ2-2
size: -
V: TRBV4-3
D: -
CDR3: CASSQESGAGALGTGELFF
DNA: TGCGCCAGCAGCCAAGAATCGGGGGCTGGGGCCCTGGGCACCGGGGAGCTGTTTTTT

J: TRBJ1-2
size: -
V: TRBV20-1
D: -
CDR3: CSARDAVGHLYYGYTF
DNA: TGCAGTGCTAGAGATGCCGTCGGACATCTATACTATGGCTACACCTTC

J: TRBJ1-6
size: -
V: TRBV12-3/TRBV12-4
D: -
CDR3: CASSFGGRINSPLHF
DNA: TGTGCCAGCAGTTTCGGGGGTAGGATTAATTCACCCCTCCACTTT

J: TRBJ2-7
size: few
V: TRBV4-3
D: TRBD2
CDR3: CASSQDRGGIQYEQYF
DNA: TGCGCCAGCAGCCAAGATCGGGGGGGAATCCAGTACGAGCAGTACTTC

J: TRBJ2-3
size: -
V: TRBV4-2
D: -
CDR3: CASSQAARTSTDTQYF
DNA: TGTGCCAGCAGCCAAGCCGCCAGGACTAGCACAGATACGCAGTATTTT

J: TRBJ2-3
size: -
V: TRBV29-1
D: -
CDR3: CSVDGFSGSTDTQYF
DNA: TGCAGCGTTGATGGGTTTAGCGGTAGCACAGATACGCAGTATTTT

J: TRBJ1-1
size: -
V: TRBV4-2
D: -
CDR3: CASSQDPGENTEAFF
DNA: TGTGCCAGCAGCCAAGATCCGGGGGAGAACACTGAAGCTTTCTTT

J: TRBJ2-5
size: once
V: TRBV20-1
D: TRBD2
CDR3: CSARGVAGVQETQYF
DNA: TGCAGTGCTAGAGGAGTAGCGGGGGTCCAAGAGACCCAGTACTTC

J: TRBJ1-2
size: few
V: TRBV20-1
D: -
CDR3: CSASEAEIYGYTF
DNA: TGCAGTGCTAGTGAGGCGGAGATCTATGGCTACACCTTC

J: TRBJ2-3
size: -
V: TRBV12-3/TRBV12-4
D: -
CDR3: CASSRRLGTDTQYF
DNA: TGTGCCAGCAGTCGACGTCTGGGCACAGATACGCAGTATTTT

J: TRBJ1-4
size: -
V: TRBV28
D: -
CDR3: CASSSPHNTGSTNEKLFF
DNA: TGTGCCAGCAGCTCACCACACAATACAGGGTCTACTAATGAAAAACTGTTTTTT

J: TRBJ2-1
size: -
V: TRBV6-6
D: -
CDR3: CASRALAEQFF
DNA: TGTGCCAGCAGGGCCCTAGCGGAGCAGTTCTTC

J: TRBJ2-5
size: -
V: TRBV7-2
D: TRBD1
CDR3: CASSLGSTGGETQYF
DNA: TGTGCCAGCAGCTTAGGCTCGACAGGGGGAGAGACCCAGTACTTC

J: TRBJ1-2
size: -
V: TRBV3-1
D: -
CDR3: CASSQDRIQNYGYTF
DNA: TGTGCCAGCAGCCAAGACAGGATCCAAAACTATGGCTACACCTTC

J: TRBJ1-2
size: few
V: TRBV3-1
D: TRBD1
CDR3: CASRPTGGFNYGYTF
DNA: TGTGCCAGCAGGCCGACAGGGGGATTTAACTATGGCTACACCTTC

J: TRBJ2-1
size: few
V: TRBV15
D: -
CDR3: CATSRGSNEQFF
DNA: TGTGCCACCAGCAGAGGTTCGAATGAGCAGTTCTTC

J: TRBJ2-6
size: few
V: TRBV4-2
D: -
CDR3: CASSQAIAFSGANVLTF
DNA: TGTGCCAGCAGCCAAGCCATAGCCTTCTCTGGGGCCAACGTCCTGACTTTC

J: TRBJ1-2
size: once
V: TRBV27
D: -
CDR3: CASRRGILGSNYGYTF
DNA: TGTGCCAGCAGGAGGGGTATCCTGGGATCTAACTATGGCTACACCTTC

J: TRBJ2-1
size: -
V: TRBV3-1
D: TRBD2
CDR3: CASSLLSGTSLYNEQFF
DNA: TGTGCCAGCAGCCTGTTATCCGGGACTAGCCTCTACAATGAGCAGTTCTTC

J: TRBJ2-5
size: few
V: TRBV28
D: TRBD1
CDR3: CASSLTGDDLETQYF
DNA: TGTGCCAGCAGTTTAACAGGGGATGATTTAGAGACCCAGTACTTC

J: TRBJ2-3
size: -
V: TRBV28
D: -
CDR3: CASHPFGRSTDTQYF
DNA: TGTGCCAGCCACCCTTTCGGGCGGTCCACAGATACGCAGTATTTT

J: TRBJ2-3
size: -
V: TRBV4-3
D: TRBD2
CDR3: CASSWGVSAGGFRADTQYF
DNA: TGCGCCAGCAGCTGGGGGGTATCCGCGGGGGGGTTCAGGGCAGATACGCAGTATTTT

J: TRBJ2-1
size: -
V: TRBV13
D: TRBD2
CDR3: CASSLGSGAHNEQFF
DNA: TGTGCCAGCAGCTTAGGTAGCGGGGCTCACAATGAGCAGTTCTTC

J: TRBJ1-1
size: -
V: TRBV6-6
D: TRBD1
CDR3: CASSRGTGRETEAFF
DNA: TGTGCCAGCAGCCGGGGGACAGGGAGGGAGACTGAAGCTTTCTTT

J: TRBJ2-7
size: -
V: TRBV6-2/TRBV6-3
D: -
CDR3: CASSSPGTATYEQYF
DNA: TGTGCCAGCAGTTCCCCCGGGACTGCCACCTACGAGCAGTACTTC

J: TRBJ1-1
size: -
V: TRBV5-5
D: TRBD1
CDR3: CASSVRGLIEAFF
DNA: TGTGCCAGCAGCGTGAGGGGGCTAATTGAAGCTTTCTTT

J: TRBJ2-3
size: -
V: TRBV4-3
D: -
CDR3: CASSQEGHRDTDTQYF
DNA: TGCGCCAGCAGCCAAGAGGGCCACCGGGATACAGATACGCAGTATTTT

J: TRBJ2-1
size: -
V: TRBV10-3
D: TRBD1
CDR3: CAISTGGFLDEQFF
DNA: TGTGCCATCAGTACAGGGGGCTTTTTGGATGAGCAGTTCTTC

J: TRBJ2-5
size: -
V: TRBV7-9
D: TRBD1
CDR3: CASSPTDREYNEQYF
DNA: TGTGCCAGCAGCCCCACAGACAGGGAATACAATGAGCAGTACTTC

J: TRBJ2-3
size: few
V: TRBV2
D: -
CDR3: CARGPPGDTQYF
DNA: TGTGCCAGAGGTCCACCCGGAGATACGCAGTATTTT

J: TRBJ2-7
size: few
V: TRBV20-1
D: -
CDR3: CSATPGQDTLEQYF
DNA: TGCAGTGCTACTCCGGGACAAGACACCCTCGAGCAGTACTTC